What follows describes a single T cell receptor (beta chain). Its target is not known. V gave up 5 bases and J gave up 7 bases, with 11 bases separating them. The V gene's germline CDR1 is MNHNY and CDR2 SVGAGI (reference sequence). The CDR3 has 12 residues. These data originate in a study of Tregs in tolerant kidney transplant recipients. Whole-study findings and limits: Tregs expanded with activated donor B cells seemed most donor-specific. Few patients were studied, so findings need validation in larger groups. This study did not directly address biological reproducibility.

Generated by immunoSEQ multiplex PCR, the TCRdb table keeps only in-frame clones and is missing some. The sample records around 230,000 clones, 80% to 85% being singletons. Unstimulated Tregs (CD4+CD25+CD127-) and CD4+CD25- non-Tregs were sorted from PBMCs. This chain links TRBV6-6 with TRBJ1-1; D gene uncertain. Sequenced sample: CD4+ T cells from blood. The receptor comes from a human donor in good health. In DNA, the CDR3 is TGTGCCAGCAGTCTAGACACCTATGAAGCTTTCTTT. This codes for CASSLDTYEAFF.